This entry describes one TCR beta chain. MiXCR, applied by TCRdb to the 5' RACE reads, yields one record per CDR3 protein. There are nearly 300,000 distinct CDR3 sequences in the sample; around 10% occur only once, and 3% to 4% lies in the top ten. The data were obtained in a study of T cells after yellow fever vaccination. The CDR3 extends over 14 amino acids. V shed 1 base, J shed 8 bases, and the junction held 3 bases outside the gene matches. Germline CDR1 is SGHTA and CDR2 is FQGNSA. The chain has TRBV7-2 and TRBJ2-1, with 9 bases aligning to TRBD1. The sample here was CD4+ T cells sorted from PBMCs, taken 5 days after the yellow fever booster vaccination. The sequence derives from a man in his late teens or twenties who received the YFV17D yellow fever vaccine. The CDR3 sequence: CASSLDNRGHEQFF. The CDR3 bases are TGTGCCAGCAGCTTAGATAACAGGGGGCATGAGCAGTTCTTC.